This T cell receptor (beta chain) emerged from a study of blood T cell repertoires in COVID-19. At the level of the study: Both acute and convalescent COVID-19 samples were obtained from the United States, Italy and Spain.

Study processing details: Amplification of reference gene primers was used by the study to estimate nucleated cell counts. Repertoires were generated with immunoSEQ multiplex PCR, while TCRdb's copy carries only in-frame clones and drops some. V, J and clone size are those of that table, while D and trimming were read from the DNA. Of under 250,000 clones in the sample, about 85% were seen once. CDR3 length: 17 residues. The germline gives CDR1 LGHNA, CDR2 YNFKEQ. The junction had 7 bases not matched to a gene; V was cut back by 0 bases and J by 4 bases. The participants were between about 18 and 90 years old and came from some 25 US areas. Donors were grouped by their self-reported clinical history.

The sequenced material came from PBMCs or T cells enriched from blood (not recorded which). V usage is TRBV4-2 and J usage is TRBJ2-3, with TRBD2 matching 10 bases. This receptor was taken from a man aged 25 to 45 who had recovered from COVID-19. CDR3 DNA sequence: TGTGCCAGCAGCCAAGATCCTAGCGGGAGCCCCCCAGATACGCAGTATTTT. Residues: CASSQDPSGSPPDTQYF.